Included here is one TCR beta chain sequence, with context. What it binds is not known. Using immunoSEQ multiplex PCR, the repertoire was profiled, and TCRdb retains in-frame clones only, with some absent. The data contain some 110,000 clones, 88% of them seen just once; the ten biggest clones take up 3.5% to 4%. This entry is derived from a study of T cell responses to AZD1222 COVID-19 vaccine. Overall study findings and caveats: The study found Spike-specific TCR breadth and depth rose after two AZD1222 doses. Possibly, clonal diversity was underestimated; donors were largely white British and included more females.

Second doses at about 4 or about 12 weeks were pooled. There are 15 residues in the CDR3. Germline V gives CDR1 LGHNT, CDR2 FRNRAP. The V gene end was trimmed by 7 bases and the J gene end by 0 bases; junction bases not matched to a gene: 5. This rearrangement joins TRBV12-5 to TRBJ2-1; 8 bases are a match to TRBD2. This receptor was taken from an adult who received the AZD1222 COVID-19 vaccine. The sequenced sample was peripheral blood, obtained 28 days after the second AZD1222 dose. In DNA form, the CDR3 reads TGTGCTAGTGCCCAAACTAGCGGCTCCTACAATGAGCAGTTCTTC. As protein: CASAQTSGSYNEQFF. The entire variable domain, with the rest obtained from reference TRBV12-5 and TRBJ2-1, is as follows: DARVTQTPRHKVTEMGQEVTMRCQPILGHNTVFWYRQTMMQGLELLAYFRNRAPLDDSGMPKDRFSAEMPDATLATLKIQPSEPRDSAVYFCASAQTSGSYNEQFFGPGTRLTVL.